This TCR beta chain was obtained from a study of identical twins. CDR1 and CDR2 from the germline V gene are SNHLY and FYNNEI. Trimming pared 6 bases from V and 6 bases from J, leaving 6 bases between. The CDR3 is 11 residues long. TCRdb ran MiXCR on the 5' RACE reads and lists one entry per CDR3 protein. The sample shows approximately 220,000 distinct CDR3 sequences, under 10% of them seen only once. The same sample was also studied in work on yellow fever vaccine responses in identical twins.

The V and J genes are TRBV2 and TRBJ2-1; D not resolved. The sequenced material came from memory (CD45RO+) T cells sorted from blood. The sequence came from a young woman in good health. CDR3 sequence reads: CASSTLNEQFF. The DNA for the CDR3 is TGTGCCAGCAGCACACTCAATGAGCAGTTCTTC.